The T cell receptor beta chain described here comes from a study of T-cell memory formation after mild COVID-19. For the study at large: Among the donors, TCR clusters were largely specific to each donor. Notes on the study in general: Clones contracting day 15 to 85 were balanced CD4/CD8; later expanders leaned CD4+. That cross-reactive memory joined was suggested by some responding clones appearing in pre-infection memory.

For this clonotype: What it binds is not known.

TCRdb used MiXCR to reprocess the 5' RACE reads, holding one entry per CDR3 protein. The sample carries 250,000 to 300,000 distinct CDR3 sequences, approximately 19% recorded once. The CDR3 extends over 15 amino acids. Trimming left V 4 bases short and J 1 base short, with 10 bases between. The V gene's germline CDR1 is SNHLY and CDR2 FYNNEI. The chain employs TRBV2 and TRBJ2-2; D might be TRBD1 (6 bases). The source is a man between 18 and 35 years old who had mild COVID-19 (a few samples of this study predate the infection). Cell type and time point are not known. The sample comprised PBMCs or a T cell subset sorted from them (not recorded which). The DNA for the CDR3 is TGTGCCAGCAGTGTAGGACAGATGAACACCGGGGAGCTGTTTTTT. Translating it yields CASSVGQMNTGELFF. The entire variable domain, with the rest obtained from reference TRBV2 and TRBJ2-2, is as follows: EPEVTQTPSHQVTQMGQEVILRCVPISNHLYFYWYRQILGQKVEFLVSFYNNEISEKSEIFDDQFSVERPDGSNFTLKIRSTKLEDSAMYFCASSVGQMNTGELFFGEGSRLTVL.